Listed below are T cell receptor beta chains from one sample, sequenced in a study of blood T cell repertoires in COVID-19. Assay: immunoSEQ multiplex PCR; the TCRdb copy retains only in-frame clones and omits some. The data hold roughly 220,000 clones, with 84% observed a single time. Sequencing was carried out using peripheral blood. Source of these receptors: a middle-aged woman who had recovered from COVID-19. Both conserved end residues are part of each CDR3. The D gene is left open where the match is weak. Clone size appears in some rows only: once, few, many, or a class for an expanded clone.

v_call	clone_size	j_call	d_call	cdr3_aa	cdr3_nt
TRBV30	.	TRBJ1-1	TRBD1	CAWELGQGVNTEAFF	TGTGCCTGGGAATTAGGACAGGGAGTGAACACTGAAGCTTTCTTT
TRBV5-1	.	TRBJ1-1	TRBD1	CASSLSGTGGSENTEAFF	TGCGCCAGCAGCTTGTCTGGGACAGGGGGCTCGGAGAACACTGAAGCTTTCTTT
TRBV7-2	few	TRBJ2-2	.	CASRTALNTGELFF	TGTGCCAGCCGGACAGCATTGAACACCGGGGAGCTGTTTTTT
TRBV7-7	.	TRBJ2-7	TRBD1	CASSPGSTGGEQYF	TGTGCTAGCAGCCCGGGCTCTACAGGGGGCGAGCAGTACTTC
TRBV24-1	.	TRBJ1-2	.	CATSDSQGYTF	TGTGCCACCAGTGATTCGCAGGGCTACACCTTC
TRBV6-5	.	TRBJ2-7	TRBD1	CASRYDREDYEQYF	TGTGCCAGCAGATATGACAGGGAAGACTACGAGCAGTACTTC
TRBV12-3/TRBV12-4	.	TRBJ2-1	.	CASSRQKYNEQFF	TGTGCCAGCAGCAGACAGAAGTACAATGAGCAGTTCTTC
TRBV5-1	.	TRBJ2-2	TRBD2	CASSLYGGAGELFF	TGCGCCAGCAGCTTGTACGGGGGGGCCGGGGAGCTGTTTTTT
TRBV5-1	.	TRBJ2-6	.	CASSLGWGPRNSGANVLTF	TGCGCCAGCAGCTTGGGCTGGGGGCCCCGAAACTCTGGGGCCAACGTCCTGACTTTC
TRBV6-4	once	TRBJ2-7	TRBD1	CASMIRRGLRDYEQYF	TGTGCCAGCATGATCCGTAGGGGGCTTAGGGACTACGAGCAGTACTTC
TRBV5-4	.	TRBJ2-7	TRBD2	CASTLGLAGVGSTYEQYF	TGTGCCAGCACCTTGGGACTAGCGGGGGTCGGGTCCACCTACGAGCAGTACTTC
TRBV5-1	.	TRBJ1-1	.	CASSLTGTGNTEAFF	TGCGCCAGCAGCTTGACCGGAACAGGGAACACTGAAGCTTTCTTT
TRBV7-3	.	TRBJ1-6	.	CASSLRARDSNSPLHF	TGTGCCAGCAGCTTAAGAGCTCGGGACTCCAATTCACCCCTCCACTTT
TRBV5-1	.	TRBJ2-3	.	CASSELDTQYF	TGCGCCAGCTCAGAATTGGATACGCAGTATTTT
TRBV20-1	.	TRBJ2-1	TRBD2	CSASLAGGMDEQFF	TGCAGTGCTAGTTTAGCGGGGGGAATGGATGAGCAGTTCTTC
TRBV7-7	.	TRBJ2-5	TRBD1	CASSMGQLYQETQYF	TGTGCTAGCAGCATGGGACAGCTGTACCAAGAGACCCAGTACTTC
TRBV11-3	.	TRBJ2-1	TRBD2	CASSSSGGGAGKANEQFF	TGTGCCAGCAGCTCCTCCGGCGGGGGGGCGGGTAAGGCGAATGAGCAGTTCTTC
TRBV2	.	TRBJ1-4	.	CASSVATGFTIEKLFF	TGTGCCAGCAGTGTCGCAACAGGGTTTACTATTGAAAAACTGTTTTTT
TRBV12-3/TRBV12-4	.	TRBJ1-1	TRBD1	CASRTGWSEAFF	TGTGCCAGCAGGACAGGGTGGTCTGAAGCTTTCTTT
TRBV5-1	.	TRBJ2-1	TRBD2	CASSLRTGLAGSNEQFF	TGCGCCAGCAGTCTTCGGACGGGACTAGCGGGGAGTAATGAGCAGTTCTTC
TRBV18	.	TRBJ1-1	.	CASSPGSGTEAFF	TGTGCCAGCTCACCAGGCTCGGGCACTGAAGCTTTCTTT
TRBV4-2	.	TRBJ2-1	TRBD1	CASSQPGQGGNEQFF	TGTGCCAGCAGCCAACCTGGACAGGGGGGGAATGAGCAGTTCTTC
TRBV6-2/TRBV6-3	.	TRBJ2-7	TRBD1	CASSYGDRGYEQYF	TGTGCCAGCAGTTACGGGGACAGGGGCTACGAGCAGTACTTC
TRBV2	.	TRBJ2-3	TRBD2	CASSDISGGTDTQYF	TGTGCCAGCAGTGACATTAGCGGGGGCACAGATACGCAGTATTTT
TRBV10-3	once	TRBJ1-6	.	CAISESAGSPLHF	TGTGCCATCAGTGAGTCGGCAGGTTCACCCCTCCACTTT
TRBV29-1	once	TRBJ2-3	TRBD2	CSAPGGSGTDTQYF	TGCAGCGCCCCGGGAGGGTCTGGCACAGATACGCAGTATTTT
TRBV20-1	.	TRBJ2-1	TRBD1	CSASRDRGLGEQFF	TGCAGTGCTAGTAGGGACAGGGGGCTCGGTGAGCAGTTCTTC
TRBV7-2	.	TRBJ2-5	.	CASSLTRGNEVETQYF	TGTGCCAGCAGCTTAACGCGGGGTAATGAAGTAGAGACCCAGTACTTC
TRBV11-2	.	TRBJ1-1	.	CASSYSPGGNTEAFF	TGTGCCAGCAGCTATAGCCCCGGGGGGAACACTGAAGCTTTCTTT
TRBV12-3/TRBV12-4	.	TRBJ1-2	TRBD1	CASSLAQGAGYTF	TGTGCCAGCAGTTTGGCACAGGGGGCAGGCTACACCTTC
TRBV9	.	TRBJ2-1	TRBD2	CASSDRGGLQHEQFF	TGTGCCAGCAGCGATCGGGGGGGCCTGCAGCATGAGCAGTTCTTC
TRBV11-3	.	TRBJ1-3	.	CASSPRDILSGNTIYF	TGTGCCAGCAGCCCGAGGGACATCCTCTCTGGAAACACCATATATTTT
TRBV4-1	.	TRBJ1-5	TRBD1	CASSLGTGDNQPQHF	TGCGCCAGCAGCCTGGGGACAGGGGACAATCAGCCCCAGCATTTT
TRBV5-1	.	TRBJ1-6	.	CASSLDHSSYNSPLHF	TGCGCCAGCAGCTTGGATCACAGCTCCTATAATTCACCCCTCCACTTT
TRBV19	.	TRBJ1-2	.	CASSNSQVRRGNYGYTF	TGTGCCAGTAGTAACTCGCAGGTTCGACGGGGTAACTATGGCTACACCTTC
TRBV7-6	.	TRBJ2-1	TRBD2	CASSPTSGGAYNEQFF	TGTGCCAGCAGCCCGACTAGCGGGGGGGCGTACAATGAGCAGTTCTTC
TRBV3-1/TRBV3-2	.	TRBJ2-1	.	CASSLLNEQFF	TGTGCCAGCAGTCTATTAAATGAGCAGTTCTTC
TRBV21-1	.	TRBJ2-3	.	CASSNCCQGSSGTQYF	TGTGCCAGCAGCAATTGTTGTCAGGGCTCTTCGGGTACGCAGTATTTT
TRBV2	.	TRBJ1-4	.	CASSEMNREGEKLFF	TGTGCCAGCAGTGAAATGAACAGGGAGGGTGAAAAACTGTTTTTT
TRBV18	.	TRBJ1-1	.	CASSPDFDSLLGAFF	TGTGCCAGCTCACCAGATTTCGACAGCCTCTTGGGAGCTTTCTTT
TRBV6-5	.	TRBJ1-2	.	CASSFGQFYGYTF	TGTGCCAGCAGCTTCGGACAGTTCTATGGCTACACCTTC
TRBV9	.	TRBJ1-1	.	CASGSGNLNTEAFF	TGTGCCAGCGGGTCAGGTAATTTGAACACTGAAGCTTTCTTT
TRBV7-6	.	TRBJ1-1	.	CASSLGANEAFF	TGTGCCAGCAGCTTAGGGGCGAATGAAGCTTTCTTT
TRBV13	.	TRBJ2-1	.	CASSLRIRLGRPIGKFF	TGTGCCAGCAGCTTACGCATTCGGCTAGGTCGCCCTATAGGTAAGTTCTTC
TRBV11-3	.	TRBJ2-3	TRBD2	CASSLGLVSDTQYF	TGTGCCAGCAGCTTGGGACTAGTTTCAGATACGCAGTATTTT
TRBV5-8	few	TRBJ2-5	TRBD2	CASSGTSGGPRETQYF	TGTGCCAGCTCCGGGACTAGCGGGGGCCCCCGGGAGACCCAGTACTTC
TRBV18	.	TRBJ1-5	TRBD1	CASSLGTGDQPQHF	TGTGCCAGCTCACTGGGGACAGGAGATCAGCCCCAGCATTTT
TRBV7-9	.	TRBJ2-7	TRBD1	CASSEGTGRTWYF	TGTGCCAGCAGTGAGGGGACAGGGCGCACTTGGTACTTC
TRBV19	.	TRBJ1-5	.	CAAGVSSNQPQHF	TGTGCCGCAGGGGTGTCGAGCAATCAGCCCCAGCATTTT
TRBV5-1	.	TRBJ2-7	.	CASSLGSGNSYEQYF	TGCGCCAGCAGCTTGGGGTCGGGGAATTCCTACGAGCAGTACTTC